These T cell receptor beta chains were read from a single sample in a study of post-analysis software for immune sequencing data. TCRdb processed the PCR reads anew with MiXCR; each CDR3 protein has one entry. The data contain fewer than 900,000 distinct CDR3 sequences, about half of them seen just once; the ten biggest clones take up roughly 4.9%. The sequenced sample consisted of blood. The receptors were sampled from a girl aged 5 to 17 with multiple sclerosis. CDR3s include the opening cysteine and the closing phenylalanine or tryptophan.

J gene | V gene | CDR3 protein
TRBJ1-2 | TRBV19 | CASRKDRANYGYTF
. | TRBV6-2/TRBV6-3 | CASSAPGADEQYF
TRBJ1-2 | TRBV6-6 | CASSYFNIFYGYTF
TRBJ2-1 | TRBV11-1 | CASRVAGGSYNEQFF
TRBJ2-5 | TRBV7-3 | CASSLMGGTPATPWETQYF
TRBJ2-5 | TRBV7-9 | CASSSPGPGETQYF
TRBJ2-2 | TRBV29-1 | CSAGPGQGTTGELFF
TRBJ2-6 | TRBV20-1 | CSAISGANVLTF
TRBJ1-1 | TRBV25-1 | CASSESRGGTEAFF
TRBJ2-7 | TRBV29-1 | CSVLGDRAGYEQYF
TRBJ2-7 | TRBV7-6 | CASSLFRGREYGSEQYF
TRBJ2-7 | TRBV5-1 | CASSLLRGASYEQYF
TRBJ1-1 | TRBV5-1 | CASSLLGQGAGTEAFF
TRBJ2-3 | TRBV5-6 | CASSPGQAATDTQYF
TRBJ2-3 | TRBV7-2 | CASSLGFLAGYTDTQYF
TRBJ2-1 | TRBV5-1 | CASSLQRNEQFF
TRBJ2-1 | TRBV28 | CASSLYEGALMGEQFF
TRBJ2-1 | TRBV5-1 | CASSLGQPDWGWFF
TRBJ2-1 | TRBV20-1 | CSAPGGFF
. | TRBV20-1 | CSARGPRGSGYEQYF
TRBJ2-5 | TRBV5-1 | CASSLGPIKETQYF
TRBJ2-3 | TRBV5-6 | CASSLGTVADTQYF
TRBJ2-5 | TRBV7-2 | CASSLVVGTQETQYF
TRBJ1-1 | TRBV7-9 | CASSFTGMNTEAFF
TRBJ2-1 | TRBV20-1 | CSARRPAGDNEQFF
TRBJ2-3 | TRBV20-1 | CSALNTDTQYF
. | TRBV6-6 | CVSSRLAGEFPEQYF
TRBJ2-5 | TRBV5-1 | CASSWLQMQETQYF
TRBJ2-1 | TRBV9 | CASSEGLAGGPNGYNEQFF
TRBJ2-7 | TRBV7-9 | CASSSRTGGSGSYEQYF
TRBJ2-7 | TRBV4-2 | CASSQAQGLSYEQYF
TRBJ1-2 | TRBV5-5 | CASSFPPEFGRVVDYGYTF
TRBJ2-1 | TRBV2 | CASSEVGAPPYNEQFF
TRBJ2-1 | TRBV4-3 | CASSQDWSSGTDEQFF
TRBJ2-3 | TRBV7-2 | CASSLRGLAGCDGDTQYF
TRBJ2-3 | TRBV5-1 | CASGDGTVTDTQYF
TRBJ2-7 | TRBV6-1 | CASNPVMGPDYEQYF
TRBJ1-5 | TRBV4-1 | CASSLGEDNQPQHF
TRBJ2-7 | TRBV6-5 | CASSYIRGYEQYF
TRBJ2-1 | TRBV14 | CASSQLGAYNEQFF
TRBJ2-1 | TRBV29-1 | CSVEYRSEGALLVYNEQFF
TRBJ2-3 | TRBV12-3/TRBV12-4 | CASSVGRHITDTQYF
TRBJ2-3 | TRBV20-1 | CSARGTGGTQYF
TRBJ1-2 | TRBV12-3/TRBV12-4 | CASSGSRPLGGNSNYGYTF
TRBJ2-3 | TRBV15 | CATSSSLRVLSMDTQYF
TRBJ2-7 | TRBV20-1 | CSAEVTSGSYNEQYF
TRBJ1-1 | TRBV6-5 | CASSYSMRNTEAFF
TRBJ2-7 | TRBV20-1 | CSARASSRSTYEQYF
TRBJ1-2 | TRBV29-1 | CSVSQGNYGYTF
TRBJ2-7 | TRBV29-1 | CSVGVGSYEQYF
TRBJ2-3 | TRBV13 | CASSSLKKDTQYF
TRBJ2-1 | TRBV7-2 | CASSLFERGSEQFF
TRBJ2-7 | TRBV29-1 | CSVELRDRLYEQYF